Following are 31 T cell receptor beta chains from one sample sequenced in a study of CD4 and CD8 cells across lung adenocarcinoma regions. TCRdb fed the PCR reads into MiXCR, producing one record per CDR3 protein. The sample lists around 18,000 distinct CDR3 sequences; approximately 47% were seen once. The sample was CD8+ T cells from the center of a lung tumor. Every receptor here comes from a female donor with lung adenocarcinoma. The CD4 and CD8 labels of this study may be unreliable.

This chain links TRBV7-2 with TRBJ2-4; TRBD1 or TRBD2 may be the D gene (5 bases each). The CDR3 length is 13 residues. Trimming left V 1 base short and J 13 bases short, with 14 bases between. Germline CDR1 SGHTA, CDR2 FQGNSA. CDR3 sequence reads: CASSLGDGNTQYF. As DNA, the CDR3 is TGTGCCAGCAGCTTAGGGGACGGAAACACCCAGTACTTC.

This clonotype was detected a few times. The chain is built from TRBV14 and TRBJ1-6; 7 bases fit TRBD1. V was pared by 5 bases and J by 6 bases, with 4 bases of the junction left unmatched. CDR3 length: 14 amino acids. Germline V lookup: CDR1 SGHDN, CDR2 FVKESK. The CDR3 region has the DNA TGTGCCAGCAGCAGGACAGGACCTAATTCACCCCTCCACTTT. Translated, it gives CASSRTGPNSPLHF.

The gene calls are TRBV6-1 and TRBJ1-1; D gene ambiguous. V lost 5 bases and J lost 0, with 13 bases in between. Germline V gene sequence: CDR1 MNHNS, CDR2 SASEGT. CDR3 length: 15 residues. CDR3 nucleotide sequence: TGTGCCAGCAGTACCGCTCCCGGAGTGAACACTGAAGCTTTCTTT. This translates into CASSTAPGVNTEAFF.

This clonotype has only a few counts. The junction departs from germline at one end; a sequencing error may be responsible. V gene TRBV27 combines with J gene TRBJ2-3; 7 bases align to TRBD2. The CDR3 runs to 16 residues. The germline V gene has CDR1 MNHEY and CDR2 SMNVEV (reference sequence). The CDR3: CASAGWGGTGQETQYF. CDR3 DNA: TGTGCCAGCGCGGGTTGGGGGGGAACTGGCCAAGAGACGCAGTATTTC.

By sample fraction, this clonotype is medium-sized (0.01 to 0.1%). The rearrangement uses TRBV6-1 and TRBJ2-1; D is unresolved. The assigned J gene may be wrong: the sequence end matches TRBJ2-7 better. The CDR3 totals 14 residues. Germline lookup yields CDR1 MNHNS and CDR2 SASEGT. DNA for the CDR3: TGTGCCAGCAGTGAATTTTACGGCTCCTACGAGCAGTACTTC. Translation gives CASSEFYGSYEQYF.

This chain joins TRBV27 and TRBJ2-1; 9 bases match TRBD2. J was trimmed by 7 bases and V by 5 bases; bases with no gene match: 15. Germline assignment: CDR1 MNHEY and CDR2 SMNVEV (reference sequence). The CDR3 length is 17 residues. For the CDR3, the DNA is TGTGCCAGCAGTCCACAGGTCCGAGCGGGAGGAATAAATGAGCAGTTCTTC. It specifies CASSPQVRAGGINEQFF.

As to this clonotype: This may stem from a read error, because a much larger clone lies one nucleotide away. The chain combines TRBV7-2 with TRBJ2-1, with D possibly TRBD1 on 5 matching bases. The CDR3 totals 12 residues. In germline, CDR1 is SGHTA, CDR2 FQGNSA. Trimming stripped 3 bases from V and 10 bases from J, with 10 bases between. CDR3 in DNA: TGTGCCAGCAGCTTCCAGGGCTACGAGCAGTTCTTC. Its protein product is CASSFQGYEQFF. The complete variable domain, with remaining parts taken from reference TRBV7-2 and TRBJ2-1, reads GAGVSQSPSNKVTEKGKDVELRCDPISGHTALYWYRQSLGQGLEFLIYFQGNSAPDKSGLPSDRFSAERTGGSVSTLTIQRTQQEDSAVYLCASSFQGYEQFFGPGTRLTVL.

There are a few counts of this clonotype. The chain has TRBV6-4 and TRBJ2-1, with 10 bases identical to TRBD2. V gave up 5 bases and J gave up 9 bases; unmatched junction bases: 4. In germline, CDR1 is MRHNA, CDR2 SNTAGT. This CDR3 has 13 amino acids. The CDR3 loop reads CASSLLAGVEQFF. The DNA for the CDR3 is TGTGCCAGCAGTCTGCTAGCGGGAGTTGAGCAGTTCTTC.

The chain is built from TRBV6-1 and TRBJ2-3; tentatively, D is TRBD2 (5 bases). The CDR3 covers 14 residues. Germline loops: CDR1 MNHNS, CDR2 SASEGT. Trimming took off 11 bases at V and 5 bases at J, with 20 bases between the two ends. CDR3 DNA: TGTGCCGGCACCCGGAGCGGTGGCCAAGATACGCAGTATTTT. The encoded protein is CAGTRSGGQDTQYF.

On this clonotype itself: The junction departs from germline at one end; a sequencing error may be responsible. The CDR3 here is CAGGLGGTGQDTQYF. Written as DNA, the CDR3 is TGTGCCGGGGGTTTGGGGGGCACTGGCCAAGATACGCAGTACTTT. This chain uses TRBV27 with TRBJ2-3, with D perhaps given as TRBD1 or TRBD2 (6 bases each). CDR1 and CDR2 from the germline V gene are MNHEY and SMNVEV (reference sequence). The CDR3 runs to 15 residues.

The chain has TRBV25-1 and TRBJ1-3; 7 bases match TRBD1. Germline CDR1 is MGHDK and CDR2 is SYGVNS. CDR3 length: 13 residues. V lost 4 bases and J lost 5; bases outside the gene matches: 2. Here the CDR3 DNA reads TGTGCCAGCAGTGGAGGGGGCCGAAACACCATATATTTT. It specifies CASSGGGRNTIYF.

By sample share, this clonotype is medium-sized. J is TRBJ1-2 and V is TRBV12-3 or TRBV12-4; 10 bases are a match to TRBD1. V lost 6 bases to trimming and J lost 11 bases; unmatched junction nucleotides: 12. This CDR3 region has 14 residues. The CDR3 sequence: CASRPGQGGAAYTF. The CDR3 DNA reads as TGTGCCAGCAGACCCGGACAGGGGGGTGCCGCTTACACCTTC.

V is TRBV6-1 and J is TRBJ2-1, with D possibly being TRBD2 (6 bases). Trimming pared 4 bases from V and 1 base from J, leaving 14 bases between. CDR1 is MNHNS and CDR2 is SASEGT in the germline V gene. The CDR3 spans 16 residues. CDR3 amino acids: CASSVGASVSYNEQFF. As DNA, the CDR3 is TGTGCCAGCAGTGTTGGGGCTAGCGTATCCTACAATGAGCAGTTCTTC.

The rearrangement joins TRBV10-3 to TRBJ2-3, with 8 positions matching TRBD2. Germline V gene sequence: CDR1 ENHRY, CDR2 SYGVKD. With V trimmed by 5 bases and J by 4 bases, 5 bases remained unmatched. The CDR3 loop spans 14 amino acids. In DNA, the CDR3 is TGTGCCATCAGTTCAGCGGGAGCTGCAGATACGCAGTATTTT. Encoded protein: CAISSAGAADTQYF.

Of note for this clonotype: Compared with germline, one end of the junction differs, possibly owing to a read error. The rearrangement uses TRBV10-3 and TRBJ2-3; 7 bases align to TRBD1. Germline V gene data show CDR1 as ENHRY and CDR2 as SYGVKD. This CDR3 comprises 14 residues. The CDR3 spells CAGKGGRNPDTQYF. The DNA of the CDR3 is TGTGCGGGCAAAGGGGGCCGTAACCCAGATACGCAGTATTTC.

Judged by abundance, this clonotype is medium-sized (0.01 to 0.1%). The CDR3 DNA sequence: TGTGCCAGCAGGGTTGGACTAGCCCCGCGGTATGAGCAGTTCTTC. This encodes CASRVGLAPRYEQFF. The chain couples TRBV6-5 to TRBJ2-1; TRBD2 agrees at 8 bases. CDR3 length equals 15 residues. The V gene's germline CDR1 is MNHEY and CDR2 SVGAGI. V lost 6 bases, J lost 8 bases, and 12 bases stayed unmatched.

This chain connects TRBV7-2 to TRBJ2-1, with D hard to call. TRBJ2-7 explains the end of the DNA better; the J call may be wrong. The CDR3 runs 13 residues. CDR1 is SGHTA, CDR2 FQGNSA, per germline. The CDR3 DNA is TGTGCCAGCAGCTTAGCGGTCGGAATAGAGCAGTACTTC. This translates into CASSLAVGIEQYF.

The chain combines TRBV7-2 with TRBJ2-5, with D maybe TRBD2 (7 bases). The CDR3 sequence is 15 residues long. V was clipped by 5 bases and J by 5 bases, with 18 bases between them. Germline assignment: CDR1 SGHTA and CDR2 FQGNSA. CDR3 in DNA: TGTGCCAGCAGCAACTTAGGGGGGGCCTATGAGACCCAGTACTTC. It translates to CASSNLGGAYETQYF.

The gene calls are TRBV11-3 and TRBJ1-3; 9 bases match TRBD1. Germline V gives CDR1 SGHNT, CDR2 YENEEA. The V gene end was trimmed by 8 bases and the J gene end by 3 bases; junction bases not matched to a gene: 8. The CDR3 runs 15 residues. CDR3 sequence (DNA): TGTGCCAGCCGACAAGGGACAGGGTTTGGAAACACCATATATTTT. Encoded protein: CASRQGTGFGNTIYF.

The genes are TRBV7-2 and TRBJ2-7; 8 bases map to TRBD1. The germline V gene encodes CDR1 SGHTA and CDR2 FQGNSA. CDR3 size: 14 residues. Unmatched junction bases numbered 2, after V lost 1 base and J lost 3 bases. The CDR3 protein is CASSLDRGYYEQYF. The CDR3 DNA reads TGTGCCAGCAGCTTAGACAGGGGGTACTACGAGCAGTACTTC.

In its sample, this clonotype is medium-sized (0.01 to 0.1%). This chain links TRBV6-6 with TRBJ1-2; a possible D gene is TRBD1 (6 bases). Germline V CDR1 and CDR2: MNHNY, SVGAGI (reference sequence). Trimming took 5 bases from V and 4 from J, leaving 20 bases between them. CDR3 length: 16 residues. In nucleotides, the CDR3 is TGTGCCAGCAGTAATACACAGGGTAACAGCGCCTATGGCTACACCTTC. Its translation is CASSNTQGNSAYGYTF.

This clonotype appeared many times. This chain links TRBV7-3 with TRBJ2-3; D perhaps matches TRBD2 (6 bases). The CDR3 totals 15 residues. V was clipped by 2 bases and J by 1 base, with 10 bases between them. CDR1 is SGHTA, CDR2 FQGTGA, per germline. The CDR3 loop reads CASSLGRGGTDTQYF. The CDR3, as DNA: TGTGCCAGCAGCTTAGGGCGGGGTGGCACAGATACGCAGTATTTT.

The chain recombines TRBV10-3 with TRBJ2-5; 13 bases agree with TRBD2. The CDR3 runs to 18 residues. Unmatched junction bases numbered 10, after V lost 3 bases and J lost 3 bases. Germline CDR1 is ENHRY and CDR2 is SYGVKD. DNA of the CDR3: TGTGCCATCAGTGAACCCCACCCAGGACTAGCGGGGGAAGAGACCCAGTACTTC. Translating it yields CAISEPHPGLAGEETQYF.

On this clonotype itself: One junction end disagrees with the germline gene, perhaps due to a read error. V and J are TRBV11-3 and TRBJ2-3; weak D call: TRBD2 (6 bases). The CDR3 runs to 15 residues. Germline lookup yields CDR1 SGHNT and CDR2 YENEEA. CDR3 in amino acids: CASGLGRGGTNTQYF. CDR3 in DNA: TGTGCCAGCGGCTTGGGGCGGGGAGGCACAAATACGCAGTATTTC.

The V gene is TRBV6-1, the J gene TRBJ1-3; TRBD1 might be the D (5 bases). The CDR3 loop spans 16 amino acids. CDR1 and CDR2 (germline): MNHNS, SASEGT. Deletions cut 1 base from V and 2 bases from J, with 12 bases between. The CDR3 here is CASSEDGRVAGNTIYF. In DNA form, the CDR3 reads TGTGCCAGCAGTGAAGACGGCAGGGTGGCTGGAAACACCATATATTTT.

As regards this clonotype: A read error may account for a junction end that differs from germline. The V and J genes are TRBV6-1 and TRBJ2-4; TRBD2 might be the D (5 bases). Germline V gene lookup returns CDR1 MNHNS and CDR2 SASEGT. This CDR3 comprises 14 residues. The CDR3 DNA reads TGTGCCAGCAGTGGGCTGGGAGCCAAAGATACGCAGTACTTT. Translating gives CASSGLGAKDTQYF.

This clonotype was recorded at least ten times. The genes are TRBV4-1 and TRBJ1-2, with unresolved D. The CDR3 runs 15 residues. Germline V gene lookup returns CDR1 MGHRA and CDR2 YSYEKL. Trimming stripped 0 bases from V and 2 bases from J, with 10 bases between. The CDR3 spells CASSQEKRGNYGYTF. The CDR3 DNA reads as TGCGCCAGCAGCCAAGAAAAGAGAGGGAACTATGGCTACACCTTC.

The table lists this clonotype with a few counts. The chain recombines TRBV4-1 with TRBJ2-1; TRBD2 agrees at 8 bases. V shed 0 bases, J shed 4 bases, and the junction held 11 bases outside the gene matches. Germline V gives CDR1 MGHRA, CDR2 YSYEKL. There are 18 residues in the CDR3. The CDR3 nucleotides read TGCGCCAGCAGCCAAGACCACACGAGCGGGGGACTGTACAATGAGCAGTTCTTC. Protein product: CASSQDHTSGGLYNEQFF.

This chain connects TRBV6-1 to TRBJ2-3; 9 positions match TRBD2. This CDR3 has 15 amino acids. Germline-derived CDR1 and CDR2 are MNHNS and SASEGT. The trim removed 5 bases at V and 6 bases at J, leaving 9 bases unmatched. The CDR3 region has the DNA TGTGCCAGCAGTACAGGAGCGGGAGGCCCGGATACGCAGTATTTT. This translates into CASSTGAGGPDTQYF.

In this sample, this clonotype turned up many times. This chain joins TRBV7-2 and TRBJ2-3; 8 nucleotides match TRBD2. The germline gives CDR1 SGHTA, CDR2 FQGNSA. This CDR3 has 19 amino acids. V was clipped by 6 bases and J by 5 bases; unmatched bases: 22. The DNA for the CDR3 is TGTGCCAGCAGTCGAGAGAAGTCCAGCGGGGGCCTCCGGGGAGATACGCAGTATTTT. It specifies CASSREKSSGGLRGDTQYF.

The J gene is TRBJ2-3, the V gene TRBV6-1; 9 bases are shared with TRBD2. The DNA end lines up better with TRBJ2-5; the J call may be wrong. The CDR3 length is 18 residues. Per the germline V gene, CDR1 is MNHNS and CDR2 is SASEGT. The CDR3 region is CASSRGGAGGPHTDTQYF. For the CDR3, the DNA is TGTGCCAGCAGTCGCGGGGGGGCCGGGGGGCCTCACACAGATACCCAGTACTTC.